These T cell receptor beta chains were read from a single sample in a study of early stage breast cancer tumors. Profiling relied on immunoSEQ multiplex PCR, and the TCRdb table lists in-frame clones only, not all of them. This sample has about 63,000 clones, with 60% to 85% found just once. Source material: blood. The receptors derive from a person under 45 with breast cancer. Both conserved end residues are part of each CDR3. A D gene is named only where the DNA matches it firmly. Part of the rows lack a size; the others show once, few, many or a class for expanded clones.

d_call	j_call	v_call	clone_size	cdr3_nt	cdr3_aa
.	TRBJ2-1	TRBV19	.	TGTGCCAGTAGCCGGTCGGGACCTCCTTACAATGAGCAGTTCTTC	CASSRSGPPYNEQFF
TRBD2	TRBJ2-1	TRBV12-5	.	TGTGCTAGTGGTTTGGTACCTCCAGGACTAGCGGGCAATGAGCAGTTCTTC	CASGLVPPGLAGNEQFF
TRBD1	TRBJ1-2	TRBV6-4	.	TGTGCCAGCAGTGATGACAGGGGCTGGGGCTACACCTTC	CASSDDRGWGYTF
TRBD1	TRBJ1-4	TRBV19	.	TGTGCCAGTAGTACACAGGGGGCTTTCGAAAAACTGTTTTTT	CASSTQGAFEKLFF
TRBD1	TRBJ1-2	TRBV7-2	.	TGTGCCAGCAGCTCTCAGGGACAGGGCTATGGCTACACCTTC	CASSSQGQGYGYTF
TRBD2	TRBJ2-3	TRBV5-4	.	TGTGCCAGCAGTTTGGCACTAGCGGGCTCAGATACGCAGTATTTT	CASSLALAGSDTQYF
.	TRBJ1-2	TRBV7-9	.	TGTGCCAGCTCCATTCGGGGAGCTAACTATGGCTACACCTTC	CASSIRGANYGYTF
.	TRBJ2-1	TRBV5-4	.	TGTGCCAGCAGCTCTGGGACAACTCGCTCCTACAATGAGCAGTTCTTC	CASSSGTTRSYNEQFF
TRBD1	TRBJ1-6	TRBV5-4	.	TGTGCCAGCAGCGGAAGGGACAGGGGATACTCACCCCTCCACTTT	CASSGRDRGYSPLHF
TRBD1	TRBJ2-7	TRBV7-8	.	TGTGCCAGCAGCCCACCGGGACAGGGAGTGGGAGAGCAGTACTTC	CASSPPGQGVGEQYF
TRBD1	TRBJ2-2	TRBV6-1	few	TGTGCCAGCAGTGAAGGTACGAGGACAGGGCGGACCGGGGAGCTGTTTTTT	CASSEGTRTGRTGELFF
.	TRBJ2-4	TRBV7-2	.	TGTGCCAGCAGCTTGCGGACGGGAGTAGCCAAAAACATTCAGTACTTC	CASSLRTGVAKNIQYF
.	TRBJ2-3	TRBV2	.	TGTGCCAGCAGGGAAGGGGCTGTAGATACGCAGTATTTT	CASREGAVDTQYF
TRBD1	TRBJ1-2	TRBV5-1	.	TGCGCCAGCAGCTACACCGACGTCCGGGACAGTGGCTATGGCTACACCTTC	CASSYTDVRDSGYGYTF
TRBD2	TRBJ2-1	TRBV30	once	TGTGCCTGGAGTGCCACCCTAGCGGGAGGGGGAAATGAGCAGTTCTTC	CAWSATLAGGGNEQFF
.	TRBJ2-2	TRBV27	.	TGTGCCAGCAGGACGACTGGACAGAACACCGGGGAGCTGTTTTTT	CASRTTGQNTGELFF
.	TRBJ1-1	TRBV27	.	TGTGCCAGCAGTTTCAGGGGTCCGAACACTGAAGCTTTCTTT	CASSFRGPNTEAFF
.	TRBJ2-1	TRBV4-2	.	TGTGCCAGCAGCCAAGTATCGACCGGCCGGGGAACTGAGCAGTTCTTC	CASSQVSTGRGTEQFF
.	TRBJ2-2	TRBV7-8	.	TGTGCCAGCAGCCCTCTCACCAACACCGGGGAGCTGTTTTTT	CASSPLTNTGELFF
TRBD2	TRBJ2-1	TRBV2	.	TGTGCCAGCAGTCGTTCATTAGCGGGAGTAAGCAATGAGCAGTTCTTC	CASSRSLAGVSNEQFF
.	TRBJ1-1	TRBV30	few	TGTGCCTGGAGTGTCGGGGGCTCGAACACTGAAGCTTTCTTT	CAWSVGGSNTEAFF
.	TRBJ2-4	TRBV6-6	.	TGTGCCAGCGGCCGGGCCCAAAACATTCAGTACTTC	CASGRAQNIQYF
.	TRBJ2-5	TRBV5-1	.	TGCGCCAGCAGCTTGGCGGTAGGCGGGCCGTATAGCAAGTACTTC	CASSLAVGGPYSKYF
TRBD2	TRBJ2-1	TRBV19	.	TGTGCCAGTAGTACGGGACTAGCGGGAGGAAATGAGCAGTTCTTC	CASSTGLAGGNEQFF
.	TRBJ1-1	TRBV9	once	TGTGCCAGCAGTGTGAGGATGAACACTGAAGCTTTCTTT	CASSVRMNTEAFF
TRBD1	TRBJ2-5	TRBV30	.	TGTGCCTGGAGTCCCGGGACAGGCGGGGAGACCCAGTACTTC	CAWSPGTGGETQYF
.	TRBJ1-1	TRBV30	.	TGTGCCTGGAAATTTCCGGGACCAAACACTGAAGCTTTCTTT	CAWKFPGPNTEAFF
TRBD1	TRBJ1-1	TRBV9	.	TGTGCCAGCAGCCCACCAGGGGGACAGGCCGGAGTTGCTTTCTTT	CASSPPGGQAGVAFF
.	TRBJ2-1	TRBV27	.	TGTGCCAGCCATAGCGGATACAATGAGCAGTTCTTC	CASHSGYNEQFF
TRBD1	TRBJ2-2	TRBV10-3	.	TGTGCCATCAGTGAGTCGGACAGGGTGGGAGGCGGGGAGCTGTTTTTT	CAISESDRVGGGELFF
.	TRBJ2-5	TRBV7-2	.	TGTGCCAGCAGCTTAGAGGGGTGGGAGGAGACCCAGTACTTC	CASSLEGWEETQYF
TRBD1	TRBJ2-6	TRBV7-9	.	TGTGCCAGCAGCTTAGAGGGACAGGGGTCTGGGGCCAACGTCCTGACTTTC	CASSLEGQGSGANVLTF
.	TRBJ2-7	TRBV6-1	.	TGTGCCAGCAGTGAAACTTGGGACGGCTACTACGAGCAGTACTTC	CASSETWDGYYEQYF
.	TRBJ2-7	TRBV30	.	TGTGCCTGGAGCCCCCCGACCACTGGGGCCGAGCAGTACTTC	CAWSPPTTGAEQYF
TRBD2	TRBJ2-5	TRBV11-2	.	TGTGCCAGCAGCTTAAATCTAGCGGGAGGGCCTGTACAAGAGACCCAGTACTTC	CASSLNLAGGPVQETQYF
TRBD1	TRBJ1-2	TRBV18	.	TGTGCCAGCTCACGAGGACAGGATTATGGCTACACCTTC	CASSRGQDYGYTF
.	TRBJ2-7	TRBV11-3	.	TGTGCCAGCAGCTCAATACGGACACCCAGTGAGCAGTACTTC	CASSSIRTPSEQYF
.	TRBJ2-7	TRBV5-1	.	TGCGCCAGCAGCTTGGCGCGGGGGCGATACGAGCAGTACTTC	CASSLARGRYEQYF
.	TRBJ2-7	TRBV30	.	TGTGCCTGGAGGAAGAAAGCATCAGGCGAGCAGTACTTC	CAWRKKASGEQYF
.	TRBJ1-1	TRBV6-1	.	TGTGCCAGCAGTCACGGGGATTCGAACACTGAAGCTTTCTTT	CASSHGDSNTEAFF
TRBD2	TRBJ2-3	TRBV10-3	.	TGTGCCATCAGTCCGACGGGAGCGGGAGTTACAGATACGCAGTATTTT	CAISPTGAGVTDTQYF
.	TRBJ1-1	TRBV2	.	TGTGCCAGCAGCAGATTCATGAACACTGAAGCTTTCTTT	CASSRFMNTEAFF
.	TRBJ1-2	TRBV7-9	few	TGTGCCAGCAGCTTCGAACAGAACTATGGCTACACCTTC	CASSFEQNYGYTF
TRBD1	TRBJ1-2	TRBV7-9	few	TGTGCCAGCAGCTCCTCAAGGGGGCGCTACACCTTC	CASSSSRGRYTF
TRBD2	TRBJ2-3	TRBV12-5	.	TGTGCTAGTGTCTATAAGCGGGGGTATGGCACAGATACGCAGTATTTT	CASVYKRGYGTDTQYF
TRBD2	TRBJ2-1	TRBV11-3	.	TGTGCCAGCAGCTTAGATCAAGGGGGGACTAGCGCCCACAATGAGCAGTTCTTC	CASSLDQGGTSAHNEQFF
TRBD2	TRBJ2-1	TRBV27	.	TGTGCCAGCAGTCTACGTGGACTAGCGGGAATGACGCATGAGCAGTTCTTC	CASSLRGLAGMTHEQFF
.	TRBJ2-1	TRBV5-1	.	TGCGCCAGCAGCTTGGTATCGGGGGTTCTATACAATGAGCAGTTCTTC	CASSLVSGVLYNEQFF
TRBD2	TRBJ2-2	TRBV7-9	.	TGTGCCAGCAGCTTAGATGTGGCGGGAGGCGCCGGGGAGCTGTTTTTT	CASSLDVAGGAGELFF
.	TRBJ1-2	TRBV2	.	TGTGCCAGCAGTGATTCTGGCTACACCTTC	CASSDSGYTF
TRBD1	TRBJ1-4	TRBV5-1	.	TGCGCCAGCAGCGCCTTCAGGGGGAATGATCAAAAACTGTTTTTT	CASSAFRGNDQKLFF
TRBD1	TRBJ1-1	TRBV19	.	TGTGCCAGTAGGACAGGGGACACTGAAGCTTTCTTT	CASRTGDTEAFF
.	TRBJ1-2	TRBV11-2	.	TGTGCCAGCAGCCCGGGTGGGGGTTGGGACGACTATGGCTACACCTTC	CASSPGGGWDDYGYTF
.	TRBJ1-2	TRBV27	few	TGTGCCAGCAGTTGGGGCGCGGGCTATGGCTACACCTTC	CASSWGAGYGYTF
.	TRBJ2-4	TRBV30	few	TGTGCCTGGAACTCCCAGGGCAGTTATATTCAGTACTTC	CAWNSQGSYIQYF
TRBD2	TRBJ2-1	TRBV5-1	.	TGCGCCAGCAGCTTGGTTGCTCTAGCGGGAGTACCGGTGGTATATCATGAGCAGTTCTTC	CASSLVALAGVPVVYHEQFF
.	TRBJ1-1	TRBV29-1	few	TGCAGCGCCGTGAGTTCGAACACTGAAGCTTTCTTT	CSAVSSNTEAFF
.	TRBJ2-1	TRBV27	.	TGTGCCAGCAGTTTATCCGGTCCCCGCTCCTACAATGAGCAGTTCTTC	CASSLSGPRSYNEQFF
.	TRBJ2-2	TRBV5-1	few	TGCGCCAGCAGGAGGGAGAAGGGGCTCAACACCGGGGAGCTGTTTTTT	CASRREKGLNTGELFF
.	TRBJ2-7	TRBV5-8	.	TGTGCCAGCAGCTCGGCCCCCTACGAGCAGTACTTC	CASSSAPYEQYF